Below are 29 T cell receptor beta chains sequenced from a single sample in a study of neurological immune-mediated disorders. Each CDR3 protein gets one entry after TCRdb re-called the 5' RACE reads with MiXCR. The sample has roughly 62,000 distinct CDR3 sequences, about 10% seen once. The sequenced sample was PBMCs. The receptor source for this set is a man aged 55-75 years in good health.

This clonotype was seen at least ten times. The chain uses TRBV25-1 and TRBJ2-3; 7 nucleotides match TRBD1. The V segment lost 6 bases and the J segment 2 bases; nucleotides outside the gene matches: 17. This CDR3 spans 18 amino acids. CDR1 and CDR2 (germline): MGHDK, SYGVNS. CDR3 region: CASSAFTGTVNPTDTQYF. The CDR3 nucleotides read TGTGCCAGCAGCGCCTTTACCGGGACAGTAAACCCCACAGATACGCAGTATTTT.

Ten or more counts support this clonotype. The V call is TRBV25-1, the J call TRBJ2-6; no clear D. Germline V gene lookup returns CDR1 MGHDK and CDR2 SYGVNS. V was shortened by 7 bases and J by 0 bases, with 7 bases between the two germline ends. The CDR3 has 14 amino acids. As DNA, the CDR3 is TGTGCCAGCAAATGGAGCTCTGGGGCCAACGTCCTGACTTTC. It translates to CASKWSSGANVLTF. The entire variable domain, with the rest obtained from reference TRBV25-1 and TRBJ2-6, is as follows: EADIYQTPRYLVIGTGKKITLECSQTMGHDKMYWYQQDPGMELHLIHYSYGVNSTEKGDLSSESTVSRIRTEHFPLTLESARPSHTSQYLCASKWSSGANVLTFGAGSRLTVL.

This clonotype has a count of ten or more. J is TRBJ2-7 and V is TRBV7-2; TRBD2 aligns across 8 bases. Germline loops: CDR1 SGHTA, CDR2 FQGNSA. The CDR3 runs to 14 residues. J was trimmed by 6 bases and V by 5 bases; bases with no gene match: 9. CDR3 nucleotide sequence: TGTGCCAGCAGCCTACATCGGGGGGGGGGCGAGCAGTACTTC. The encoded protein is CASSLHRGGGEQYF.

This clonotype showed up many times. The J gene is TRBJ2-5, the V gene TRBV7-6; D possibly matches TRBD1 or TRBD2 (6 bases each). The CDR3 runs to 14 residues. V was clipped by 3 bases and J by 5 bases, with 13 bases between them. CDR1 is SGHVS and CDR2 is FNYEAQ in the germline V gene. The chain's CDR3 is CASSLGGRGETQYF. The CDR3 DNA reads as TGTGCCAGCAGCTTGGGGGGCCGAGGGGAGACCCAGTACTTC.

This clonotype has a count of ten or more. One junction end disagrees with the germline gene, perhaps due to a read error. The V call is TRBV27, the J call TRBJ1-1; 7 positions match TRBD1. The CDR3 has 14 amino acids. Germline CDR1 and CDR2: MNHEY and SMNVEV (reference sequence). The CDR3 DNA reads TGTGCCAGCAGTTCTGCCCCGGGACAGCCCCCTGGGGTCTTT. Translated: CASSSAPGQPPGVF.

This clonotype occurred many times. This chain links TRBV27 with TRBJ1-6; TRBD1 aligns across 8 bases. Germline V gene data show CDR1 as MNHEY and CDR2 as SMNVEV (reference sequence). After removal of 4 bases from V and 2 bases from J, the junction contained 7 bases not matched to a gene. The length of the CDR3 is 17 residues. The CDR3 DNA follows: TGTGCCAGCAGTTCCCCAGGGGGCAGGACCTATAATTCACCCCTCCACTTT. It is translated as CASSSPGGRTYNSPLHF.

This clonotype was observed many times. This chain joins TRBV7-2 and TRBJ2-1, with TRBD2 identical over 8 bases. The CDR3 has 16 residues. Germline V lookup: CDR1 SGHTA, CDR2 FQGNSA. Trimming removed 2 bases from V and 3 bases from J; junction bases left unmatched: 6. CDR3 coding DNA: TGTGCCAGCAGCTTATTAGCGGGAAATATCTACAATGAGCAGTTCTTC. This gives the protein CASSLLAGNIYNEQFF.

CDR3 in amino acids: CSARRGPYSYNEQFF. The CDR3 nucleotides are TGCAGTGCTAGACGGGGGCCCTACTCCTACAATGAGCAGTTCTTC. The rearrangement joins TRBV20-1 to TRBJ2-1, with D possibly being TRBD1 or TRBD2 (6 bases each). This CDR3 spans 15 amino acids. The V end lost 2 bases, the J end lost 0 bases, and 11 bases lay between the germline ends. From germline, CDR1 is DFQATT and CDR2 SNEGSKA (reference sequence).

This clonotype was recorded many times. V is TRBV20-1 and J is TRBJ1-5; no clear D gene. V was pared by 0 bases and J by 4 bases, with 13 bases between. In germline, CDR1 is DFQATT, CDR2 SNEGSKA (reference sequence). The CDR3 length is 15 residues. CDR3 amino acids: CSARDELTVNQPQHF. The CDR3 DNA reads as TGCAGTGCTAGAGATGAGTTGACGGTAAATCAGCCCCAGCATTTT.

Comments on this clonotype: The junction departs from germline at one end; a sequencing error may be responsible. CDR3 loop: CSSSLDLTEAFF. CDR3 nucleotides: TGCTCCAGCAGTTTGGACCTAACTGAAGCTTTCTTT. The chain recombines TRBV5-1 with TRBJ1-1, with D uncertain. The V gene's germline CDR1 is SGHRS and CDR2 YFSETQ. The CDR3 totals 12 residues. Variable domain in full (rest from reference TRBV5-1 and TRBJ1-1): KAGVTQTPRYLIKTRGQQVTLSCSPISGHRSVSWYQQTPGQGLQFLFEYFSETQRNKGNFPGRFSGRQFSNSRSEMNVSTLELGDSALYLCSSSLDLTEAFFGQGTRLTVV.

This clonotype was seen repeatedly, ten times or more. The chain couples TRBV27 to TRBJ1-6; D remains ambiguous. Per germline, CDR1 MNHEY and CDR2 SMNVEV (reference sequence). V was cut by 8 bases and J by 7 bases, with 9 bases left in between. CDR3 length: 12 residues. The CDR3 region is CASLTGNSPLHF. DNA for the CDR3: TGTGCCAGCCTCACGGGGAATTCACCCCTCCACTTT.

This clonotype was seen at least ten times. CDR3 residues: CSARGSIDGELFF. The CDR3 DNA follows: TGCAGTGCTAGGGGGTCCATAGATGGGGAGCTGTTTTTT. The genes are TRBV20-1 and TRBJ2-2, with D unclear. V lost 3 bases, J lost 8 bases, and 13 bases lay in between. The germline gives CDR1 DFQATT, CDR2 SNEGSKA (reference sequence). This CDR3 has 13 residues.

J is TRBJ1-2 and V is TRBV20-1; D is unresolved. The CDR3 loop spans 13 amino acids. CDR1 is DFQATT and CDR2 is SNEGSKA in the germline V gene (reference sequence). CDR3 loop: CGVVREGPWGYTF. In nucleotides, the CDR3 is TGCGGAGTGGTACGGGAGGGTCCTTGGGGCTACACCTTC.

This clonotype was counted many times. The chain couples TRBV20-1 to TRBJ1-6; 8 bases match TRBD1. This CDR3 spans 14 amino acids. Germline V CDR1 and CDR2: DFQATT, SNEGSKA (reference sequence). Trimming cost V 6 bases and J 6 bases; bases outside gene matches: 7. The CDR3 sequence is CSANRGGVNSPLHF. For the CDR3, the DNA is TGCAGTGCCAACAGGGGGGGAGTTAATTCACCCCTCCACTTT.

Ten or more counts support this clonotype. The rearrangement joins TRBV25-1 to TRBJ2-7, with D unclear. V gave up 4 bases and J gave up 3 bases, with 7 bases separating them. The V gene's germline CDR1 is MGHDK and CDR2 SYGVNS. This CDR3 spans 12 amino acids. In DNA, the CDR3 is TGTGCCAGCAGTGGAGTGATCTACGAGCAGTACTTC. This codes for CASSGVIYEQYF.

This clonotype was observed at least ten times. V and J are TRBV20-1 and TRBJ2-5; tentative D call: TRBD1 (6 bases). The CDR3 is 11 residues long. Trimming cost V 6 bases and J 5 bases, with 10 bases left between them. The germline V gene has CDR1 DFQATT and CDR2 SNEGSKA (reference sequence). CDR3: CSAPRGETQYF. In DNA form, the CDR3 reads TGCAGTGCCCCTAGGGGGGAGACCCAGTACTTC.

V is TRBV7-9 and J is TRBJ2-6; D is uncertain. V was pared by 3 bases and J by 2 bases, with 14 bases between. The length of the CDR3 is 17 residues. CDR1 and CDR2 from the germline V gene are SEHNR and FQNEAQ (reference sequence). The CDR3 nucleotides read TGTGCCAGCAGCTTTTCAACACCGGTTCCTGGGGCCAACGTCCTGACTTTC. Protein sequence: CASSFSTPVPGANVLTF.

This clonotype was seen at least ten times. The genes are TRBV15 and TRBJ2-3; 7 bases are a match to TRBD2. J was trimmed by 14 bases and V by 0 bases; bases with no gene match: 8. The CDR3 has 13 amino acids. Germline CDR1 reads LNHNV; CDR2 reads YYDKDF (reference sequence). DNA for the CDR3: TGTGCCACCAGCAGAGAGGGGGGGACTTCACTGTATTTT. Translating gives CATSREGGTSLYF.

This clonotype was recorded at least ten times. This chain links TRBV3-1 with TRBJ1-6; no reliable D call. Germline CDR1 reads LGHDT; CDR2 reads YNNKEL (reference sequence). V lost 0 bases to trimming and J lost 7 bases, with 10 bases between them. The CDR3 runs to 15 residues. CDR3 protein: CASSQDWVGNSPLHF. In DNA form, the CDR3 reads TGTGCCAGCAGCCAAGACTGGGTAGGGAATTCACCCCTCCACTTT.

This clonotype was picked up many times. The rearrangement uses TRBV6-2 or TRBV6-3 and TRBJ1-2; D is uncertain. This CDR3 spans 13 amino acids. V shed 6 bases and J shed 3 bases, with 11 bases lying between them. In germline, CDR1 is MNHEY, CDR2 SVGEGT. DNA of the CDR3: TGTGCCAGCAGCACGCTGGGATACTATGGCTACACCTTC. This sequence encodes CASSTLGYYGYTF.

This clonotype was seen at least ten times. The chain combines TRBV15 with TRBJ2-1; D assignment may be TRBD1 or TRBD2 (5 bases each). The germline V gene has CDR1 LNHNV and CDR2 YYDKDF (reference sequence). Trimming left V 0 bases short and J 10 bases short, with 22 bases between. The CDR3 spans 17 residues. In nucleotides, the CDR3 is TGTGCCACCAGCAGAGAGCTGGGGGTCAGGCTGGAGTTGGAGCAGTTCTTC. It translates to CATSRELGVRLELEQFF. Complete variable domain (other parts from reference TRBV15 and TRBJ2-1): DAMVIQNPRYQVTQFGKPVTLSCSQTLNHNVMYWYQQKSSQAPKLLFHYYDKDFNNEADTPDNFQSRRPNTSFCFLDIRSPGLGDTAMYLCATSRELGVRLELEQFFGPGTRLTVL.

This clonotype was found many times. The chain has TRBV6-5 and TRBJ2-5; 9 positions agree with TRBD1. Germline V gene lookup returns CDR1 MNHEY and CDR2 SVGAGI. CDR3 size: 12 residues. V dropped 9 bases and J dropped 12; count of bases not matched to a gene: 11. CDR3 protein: CASWSGQGVKYF. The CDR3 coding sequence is TGTGCCAGTTGGTCGGGACAGGGCGTGAAGTACTTC.

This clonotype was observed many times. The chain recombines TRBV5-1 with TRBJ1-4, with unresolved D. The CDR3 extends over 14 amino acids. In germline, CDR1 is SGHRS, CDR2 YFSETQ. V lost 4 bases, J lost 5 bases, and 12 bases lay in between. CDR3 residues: CASSQKPPNEKLFF. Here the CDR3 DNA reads TGCGCCAGCAGCCAGAAACCGCCAAATGAAAAACTGTTTTTT.

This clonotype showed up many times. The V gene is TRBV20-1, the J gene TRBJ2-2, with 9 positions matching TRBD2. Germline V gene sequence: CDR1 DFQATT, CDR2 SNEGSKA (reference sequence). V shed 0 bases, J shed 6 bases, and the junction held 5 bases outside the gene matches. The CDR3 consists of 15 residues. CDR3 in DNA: TGCAGTGCTAGAGATCGGCGGGGGGGCTCCGGGGAGCTGTTTTTT. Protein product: CSARDRRGGSGELFF.

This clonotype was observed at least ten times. The CDR3 region is CASSPGVGGYTF. CDR3 bases: TGTGCCAGCAGCCCAGGGGTAGGGGGCTACACCTTC. The chain recombines TRBV12-3 or TRBV12-4 with TRBJ1-2, with D maybe TRBD1 (6 bases). The CDR3 length is 12 residues. V was trimmed by 6 bases and J by 8 bases, leaving 13 bases between them.

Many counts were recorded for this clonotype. In DNA, the CDR3 is TGTGCCAGCAGTGAAGGGCTAGCGGGGTTCCAAGAGACCCAGTACTTC. Its protein is CASSEGLAGFQETQYF. The chain uses TRBV2 and TRBJ2-5, with TRBD2 matching 9 bases. CDR1 is SNHLY and CDR2 is FYNNEI in the germline V gene. V was pared by 1 base and J by 1 base, with 4 bases of the junction left unmatched. The CDR3 extends over 16 amino acids.

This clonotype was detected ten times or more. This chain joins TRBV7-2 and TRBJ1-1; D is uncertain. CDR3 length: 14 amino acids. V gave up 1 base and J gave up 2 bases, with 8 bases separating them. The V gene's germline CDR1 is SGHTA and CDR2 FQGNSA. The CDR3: CASSLVAENTEAFF. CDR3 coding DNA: TGTGCCAGCAGCTTAGTGGCGGAAAACACTGAAGCTTTCTTT.

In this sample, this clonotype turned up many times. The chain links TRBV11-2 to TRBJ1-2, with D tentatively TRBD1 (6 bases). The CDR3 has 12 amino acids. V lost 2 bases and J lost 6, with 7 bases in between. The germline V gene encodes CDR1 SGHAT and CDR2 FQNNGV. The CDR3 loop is CASSLQGNGYTF. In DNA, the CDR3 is TGTGCCAGCAGCTTACAGGGGAATGGCTACACCTTC. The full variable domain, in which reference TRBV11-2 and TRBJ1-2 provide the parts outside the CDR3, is EAGVAQSPRYKIIEKRQSVAFWCNPISGHATLYWYQQILGQGPKLLIQFQNNGVVDDSQLPKDRFSAERLKGVDSTLKIQPAKLEDSAVYLCASSLQGNGYTFGSGTRLTVV.

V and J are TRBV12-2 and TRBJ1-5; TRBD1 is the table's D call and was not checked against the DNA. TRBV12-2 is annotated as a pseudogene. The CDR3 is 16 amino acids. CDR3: CASRLAGGAGGQPQHF. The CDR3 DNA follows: TGTGCAAGTCGCTTAGCGGGGGGGGCGGGTGGGCAGCCCCAGCATTTT.